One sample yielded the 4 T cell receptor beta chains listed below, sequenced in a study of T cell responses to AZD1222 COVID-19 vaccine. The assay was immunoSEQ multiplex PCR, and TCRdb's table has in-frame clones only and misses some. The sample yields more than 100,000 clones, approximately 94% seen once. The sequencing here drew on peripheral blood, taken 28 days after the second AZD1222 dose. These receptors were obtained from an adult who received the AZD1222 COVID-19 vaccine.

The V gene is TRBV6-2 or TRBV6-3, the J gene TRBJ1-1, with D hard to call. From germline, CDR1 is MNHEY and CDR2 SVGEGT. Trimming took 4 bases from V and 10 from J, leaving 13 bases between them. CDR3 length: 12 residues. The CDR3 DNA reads TGTGCCAGCAGTTCCCCGGGCAGTGGAGCTTTCTTT. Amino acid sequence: CASSSPGSGAFF.

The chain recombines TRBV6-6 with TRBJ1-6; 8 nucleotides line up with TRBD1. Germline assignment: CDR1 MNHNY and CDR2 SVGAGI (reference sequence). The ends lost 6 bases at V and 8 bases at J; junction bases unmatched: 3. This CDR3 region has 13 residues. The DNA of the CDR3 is TGTGCCAGCAGGACAGGGGATGATTCACCCCTCCACTTT. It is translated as CASRTGDDSPLHF.

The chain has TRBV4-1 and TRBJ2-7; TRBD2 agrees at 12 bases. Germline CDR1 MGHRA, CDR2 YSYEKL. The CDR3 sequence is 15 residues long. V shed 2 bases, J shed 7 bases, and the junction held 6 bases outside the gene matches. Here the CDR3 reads CASSQFQTSGGEQYF. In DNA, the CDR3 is TGCGCCAGCAGCCAATTCCAGACTAGCGGGGGTGAGCAGTACTTC.

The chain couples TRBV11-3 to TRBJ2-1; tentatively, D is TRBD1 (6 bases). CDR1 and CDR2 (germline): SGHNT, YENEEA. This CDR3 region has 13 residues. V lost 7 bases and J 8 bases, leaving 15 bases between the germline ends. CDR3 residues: CASNKQQGDEQFF. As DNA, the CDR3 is TGTGCCAGCAACAAACAACAGGGAGATGAGCAGTTCTTC. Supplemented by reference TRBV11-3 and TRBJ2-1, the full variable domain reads EAGVVQSPRYKIIEKKQPVAFWCNPISGHNTLYWYLQNLGQGPELLIRYENEEAVDDSQLPKDRFSAERLKGVDSTLKIQPAELGDSAVYLCASNKQQGDEQFFGPGTRLTVL.